This TCR beta chain was captured by sequencing in a study of shared clonotypes between healthy human individuals. Study details: The people who gave samples were a couple of women and three men aged 18 to 49. Study-wide points: Non-shared clonotypes displayed generation probabilities falling below those of clonotypes present in all four donors.

Unmatched junction bases numbered 4, after V lost 2 bases and J lost 3 bases. CDR3 length: 15 residues. Germline CDR1 is ENHRY and CDR2 is SYGVKD. Those who donated were healthy HIV-negative adults, with no recent acute infections or vaccinations reported. Method: immunoSEQ multiplex PCR; TCRdb's copy keeps in-frame clones and lacks some. This sample yields roughly 2.5 million clones, of which roughly 92% are seen a single time; over 0.12% belongs to the top ten. With respect to this clone: What it recognizes is unknown.

This clonotype was sampled from a man between 18 and 35 years old in good health. The chain is built from TRBV10-3 and TRBJ2-7; 10 bases align to TRBD2. The sequenced sample consisted of naive CD4+ T cells sorted from blood. The subset: CD45RA+ positively selected. The CDR3 sequence is CAISEGSSGSYEQYF. The CDR3 region has the DNA TGTGCCATCAGTGAGGGGTCTAGCGGGAGCTACGAGCAGTACTTC.